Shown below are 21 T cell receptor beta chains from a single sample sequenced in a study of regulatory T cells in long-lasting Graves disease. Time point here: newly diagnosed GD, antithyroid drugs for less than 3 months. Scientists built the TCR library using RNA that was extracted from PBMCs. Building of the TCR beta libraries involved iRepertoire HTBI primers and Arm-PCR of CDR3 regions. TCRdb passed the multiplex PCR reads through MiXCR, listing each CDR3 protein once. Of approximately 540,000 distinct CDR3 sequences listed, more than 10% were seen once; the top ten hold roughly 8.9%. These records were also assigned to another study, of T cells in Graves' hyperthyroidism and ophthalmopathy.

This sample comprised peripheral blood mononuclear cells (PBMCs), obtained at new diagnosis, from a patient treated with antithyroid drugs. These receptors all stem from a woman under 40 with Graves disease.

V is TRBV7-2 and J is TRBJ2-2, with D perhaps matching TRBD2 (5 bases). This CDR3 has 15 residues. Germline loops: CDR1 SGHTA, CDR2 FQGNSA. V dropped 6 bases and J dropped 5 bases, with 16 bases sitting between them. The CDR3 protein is CASSPGLPQTGELFF. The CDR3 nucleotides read TGTGCCAGCAGTCCCGGACTCCCTCAAACCGGGGAGCTGTTTTTT. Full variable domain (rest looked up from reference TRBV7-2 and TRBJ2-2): GAGVSQSPSNKVTEKGKDVELRCDPISGHTALYWYRQSLGQGLEFLIYFQGNSAPDKSGLPSDRFSAERTGGSVSTLTIQRTQQEDSAVYLCASSPGLPQTGELFFGEGSRLTVL.

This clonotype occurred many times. The CDR3 loop reads CASSLYRVGEQYF. The CDR3 DNA sequence: TGTGCCAGCAGTTTGTACAGGGTCGGCGAGCAGTACTTC. The V and J genes are TRBV28 and TRBJ2-7; tentatively, D is TRBD1 (6 bases). V was pared by 3 bases and J by 6 bases, with 12 bases between. This CDR3 is built from 13 residues. Per the germline V gene, CDR1 is MDHEN and CDR2 is SYDVKM.

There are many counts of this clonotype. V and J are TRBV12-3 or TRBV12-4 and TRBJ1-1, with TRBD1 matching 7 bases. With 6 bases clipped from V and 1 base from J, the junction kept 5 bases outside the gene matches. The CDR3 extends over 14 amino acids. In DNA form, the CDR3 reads TGTGCCAGCAGCCTTACAGGGGCGAACACTGAAGCTTTCTTT. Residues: CASSLTGANTEAFF.

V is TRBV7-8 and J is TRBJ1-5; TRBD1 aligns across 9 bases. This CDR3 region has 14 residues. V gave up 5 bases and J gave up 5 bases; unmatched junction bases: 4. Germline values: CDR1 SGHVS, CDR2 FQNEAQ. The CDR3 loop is CASSQGQGDQPQHF. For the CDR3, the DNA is TGTGCCAGCAGCCAGGGACAGGGTGATCAGCCCCAGCATTTT. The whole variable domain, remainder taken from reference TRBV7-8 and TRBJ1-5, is GAGVSQSPRYKVAKRGQDVALRCDPISGHVSLFWYQQALGQGPEFLTYFQNEAQLDKSGLPSDRFFAERPEGSVSTLKIQRTQQEDSAVYLCASSQGQGDQPQHFGDGTRLSIL.

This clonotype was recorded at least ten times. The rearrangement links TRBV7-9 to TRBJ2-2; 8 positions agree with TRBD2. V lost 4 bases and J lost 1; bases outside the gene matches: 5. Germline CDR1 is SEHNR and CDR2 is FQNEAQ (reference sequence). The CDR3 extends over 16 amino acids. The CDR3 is CASSSWTSRNTGELFF. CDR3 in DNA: TGTGCCAGCAGCTCCTGGACTAGCAGGAACACCGGGGAGCTGTTTTTT.

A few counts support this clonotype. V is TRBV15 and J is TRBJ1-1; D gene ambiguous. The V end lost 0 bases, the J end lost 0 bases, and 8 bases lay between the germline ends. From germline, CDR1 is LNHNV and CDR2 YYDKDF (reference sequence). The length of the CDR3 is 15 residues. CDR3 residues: CATSRENSLNTEAFF. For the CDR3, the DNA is TGTGCCACCAGCAGAGAGAACAGTTTGAACACTGAAGCTTTCTTT. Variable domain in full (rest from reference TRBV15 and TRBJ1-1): DAMVIQNPRYQVTQFGKPVTLSCSQTLNHNVMYWYQQKSSQAPKLLFHYYDKDFNNEADTPDNFQSRRPNTSFCFLDIRSPGLGDTAMYLCATSRENSLNTEAFFGQGTRLTVV.

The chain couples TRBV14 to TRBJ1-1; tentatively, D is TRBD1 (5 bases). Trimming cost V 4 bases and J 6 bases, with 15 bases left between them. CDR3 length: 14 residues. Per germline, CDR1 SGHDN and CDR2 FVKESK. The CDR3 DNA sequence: TGTGCCAGCAGCCTAACGCGGGGCATAGCTGAAGCTTTCTTT. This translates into CASSLTRGIAEAFF.

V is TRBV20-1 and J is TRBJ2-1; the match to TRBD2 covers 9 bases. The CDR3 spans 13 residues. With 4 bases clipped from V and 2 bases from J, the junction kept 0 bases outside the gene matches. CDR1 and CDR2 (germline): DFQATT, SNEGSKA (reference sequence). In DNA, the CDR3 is TGCAGTGCTATAGCGGGAGCCTACAATGAGCAGTTCTTC. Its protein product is CSAIAGAYNEQFF.

CDR3 nucleotides: TGTGCCAGCAGCTTGAGGCGGGAGCACAATGAGCAGTTCTTC. Translating it yields CASSLRREHNEQFF. The gene calls are TRBV5-4 and TRBJ2-1; TRBD2 agrees at 7 bases. Trimming removed 1 base from V and 5 bases from J; junction bases left unmatched: 3. The germline gives CDR1 SGHNT, CDR2 YYREEE (reference sequence). The CDR3 has 14 residues.

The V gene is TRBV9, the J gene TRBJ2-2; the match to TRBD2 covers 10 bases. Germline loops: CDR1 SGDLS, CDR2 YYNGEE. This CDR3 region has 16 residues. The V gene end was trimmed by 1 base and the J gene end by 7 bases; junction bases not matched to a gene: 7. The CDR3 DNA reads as TGTGCCAGCAGCGTATCCCTAGCGGGAGTGAGCGGGGAGCTGTTTTTT. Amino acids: CASSVSLAGVSGELFF.

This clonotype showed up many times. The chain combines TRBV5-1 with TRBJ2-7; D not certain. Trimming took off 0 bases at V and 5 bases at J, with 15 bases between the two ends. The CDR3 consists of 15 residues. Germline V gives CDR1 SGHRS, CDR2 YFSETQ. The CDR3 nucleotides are TGCGCCAGCAGCTTGGTTCCTTCTTATGGTGACGAGCAGTACTTC. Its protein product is CASSLVPSYGDEQYF.

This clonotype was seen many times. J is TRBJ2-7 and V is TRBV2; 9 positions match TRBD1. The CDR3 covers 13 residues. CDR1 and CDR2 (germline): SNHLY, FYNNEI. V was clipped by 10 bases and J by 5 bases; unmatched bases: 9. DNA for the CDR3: TGTGCCAACAAACAGGGGGCTCCCCACGAGCAGTACTTC. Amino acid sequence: CANKQGAPHEQYF.

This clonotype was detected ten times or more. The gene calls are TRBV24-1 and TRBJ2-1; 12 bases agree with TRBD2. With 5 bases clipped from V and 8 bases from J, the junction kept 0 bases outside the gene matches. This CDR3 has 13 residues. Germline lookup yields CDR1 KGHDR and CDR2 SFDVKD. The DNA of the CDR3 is TGTGCCACCAGTGGACTAGCGGGAGATGAGCAGTTCTTC. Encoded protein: CATSGLAGDEQFF.

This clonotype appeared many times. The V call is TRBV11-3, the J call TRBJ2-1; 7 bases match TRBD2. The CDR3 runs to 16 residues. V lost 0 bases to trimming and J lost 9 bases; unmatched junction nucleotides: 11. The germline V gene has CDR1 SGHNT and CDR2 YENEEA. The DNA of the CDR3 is TGTGCCAGCAGCTTAGATCGGATGGGACTAAAAACTGAGCAGTTCTTC. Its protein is CASSLDRMGLKTEQFF.

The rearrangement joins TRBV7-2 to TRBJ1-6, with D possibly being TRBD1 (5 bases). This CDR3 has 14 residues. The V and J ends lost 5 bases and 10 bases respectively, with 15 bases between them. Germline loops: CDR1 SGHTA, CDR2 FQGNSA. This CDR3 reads CASSPTGTGSPLHF. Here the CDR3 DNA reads TGTGCCAGCAGCCCGACCGGGACTGGATCACCCCTCCACTTT.

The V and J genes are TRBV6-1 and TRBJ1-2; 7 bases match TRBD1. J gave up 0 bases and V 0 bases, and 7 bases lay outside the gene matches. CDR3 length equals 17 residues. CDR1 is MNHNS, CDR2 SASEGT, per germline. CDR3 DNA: TGTGCCAGCAGTGAAGCAACGACAGGGATATCTAACTATGGCTACACCTTC. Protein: CASSEATTGISNYGYTF.

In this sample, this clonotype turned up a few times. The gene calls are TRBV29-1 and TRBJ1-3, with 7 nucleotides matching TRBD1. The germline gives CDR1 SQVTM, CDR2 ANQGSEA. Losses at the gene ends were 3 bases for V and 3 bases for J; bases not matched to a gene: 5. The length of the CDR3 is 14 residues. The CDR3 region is CSVEKGAVGNTIYF. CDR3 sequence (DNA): TGCAGCGTTGAGAAGGGGGCGGTTGGAAACACCATATATTTT.

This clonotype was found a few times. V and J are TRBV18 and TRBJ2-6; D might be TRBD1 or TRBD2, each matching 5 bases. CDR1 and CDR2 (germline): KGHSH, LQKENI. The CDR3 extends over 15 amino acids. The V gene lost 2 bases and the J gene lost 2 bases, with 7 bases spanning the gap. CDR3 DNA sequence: TGTGCCAGCTCACCAGGGGGACCTGGGGCCAACGTCCTGACTTTC. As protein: CASSPGGPGANVLTF.

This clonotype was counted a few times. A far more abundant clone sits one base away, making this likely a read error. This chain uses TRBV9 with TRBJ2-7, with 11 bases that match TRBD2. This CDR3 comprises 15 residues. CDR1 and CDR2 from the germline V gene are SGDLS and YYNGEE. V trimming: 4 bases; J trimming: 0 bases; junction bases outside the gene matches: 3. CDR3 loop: CASSTGLADSYEQYF. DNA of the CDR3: TGTGCCAGCAGCACGGGACTAGCGGACTCCTACGAGCAGTACTTC.

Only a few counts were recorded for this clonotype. CDR3 nucleotide sequence: TGTGCCAGTAGTACCCCGGGGGGATGGTTGAACACTGAAGCTTTCTTT. Translating gives CASSTPGGWLNTEAFF. J is TRBJ1-1 and V is TRBV19, with D possibly being TRBD1 (5 bases). V shed 4 bases and J shed 0 bases, with 15 bases lying between them. This CDR3 is 16 amino acids long. Per germline, CDR1 LNHDA and CDR2 SQIVND (reference sequence).

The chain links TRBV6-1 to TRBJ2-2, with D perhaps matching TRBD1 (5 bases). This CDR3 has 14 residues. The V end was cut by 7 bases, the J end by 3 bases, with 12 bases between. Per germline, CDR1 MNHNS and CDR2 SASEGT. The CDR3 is CASKGWEDTGELFF. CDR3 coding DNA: TGTGCCAGCAAGGGGTGGGAAGACACCGGGGAGCTGTTTTTT.